These 4 T cell receptor beta chains were sequenced from one sample in a study of blood T cell repertoires in COVID-19. TCRdb's copy holds only in-frame clones and misses some; the assay was immunoSEQ multiplex PCR. In the table there are about 58,000 clones, around 85% of which are singletons. The sample taken for sequencing was peripheral blood. Every receptor here comes from a woman aged 70-85 years with active COVID-19.

CDR3 DNA sequence: TGTGCCTGGAGCAGGGGGGAGACCCAGTACTTC. The encoded protein is CAWSRGETQYF. This chain uses TRBV30 with TRBJ2-5; TRBD1 matches 7 bases. In germline, CDR1 is GTSNPN, CDR2 SVGIG (reference sequence). The CDR3 contains 11 residues. Losses at the gene ends were 3 bases for V and 5 bases for J; bases not matched to a gene: 0. Based on the CDR3 plus reference TRBV30 and TRBJ2-5, the full variable domain is SQTIHQWPATLVQPVGSPLSLECTVEGTSNPNLYWYRQAAGRGLQLLFYSVGIGQISSEVPQNLSASRPQDRQFILSSKKLLLSDSGFYLCAWSRGETQYFGPGTRLLVL.

V usage is TRBV6-2 or TRBV6-3 and J usage is TRBJ2-2; 7 nucleotides agree with TRBD2. Germline CDR1 MNHEY, CDR2 SVGEGT. The CDR3 spans 16 residues. The V gene end was trimmed by 0 bases and the J gene end by 1 base; junction bases not matched to a gene: 2. As DNA, the CDR3 is TGTGCCAGCAGTTACTCCCAGCGGGAGAACACCGGGGAGCTGTTTTTT. Amino acids: CASSYSQRENTGELFF.

The gene calls are TRBV5-1 and TRBJ2-1, with TRBD2 matching 8 bases. Germline CDR1 and CDR2: SGHRS and YFSETQ. CDR3 length equals 17 residues. V gave up 4 bases and J gave up 3 bases; unmatched junction bases: 12. The CDR3 here is CASSGGSGTGRYNEQFF. The CDR3 DNA reads TGCGCCAGCAGCGGCGGTAGCGGGACCGGTCGCTACAATGAGCAGTTCTTC.

This chain uses TRBV19 with TRBJ1-2; TRBD1 agrees at 9 bases. CDR3 length: 15 amino acids. Germline CDR1 and CDR2: LNHDA and SQIVND (reference sequence). J lost 5 bases, V lost 1 base, and 5 bases had no gene match. Written as DNA, the CDR3 is TGTGCCAGTAGTATAGCTACAGGGGGCTTTTATGGCTACACCTTC. Its translation: CASSIATGGFYGYTF.